This note documents a single T cell receptor (beta chain) sequence. This sample is drawn from a study of blood T cell repertoires in COVID-19. The CDR3 contains 15 residues. Germline loops: CDR1 MDHEN, CDR2 SYDVKM. Trimming removed 7 bases at V and 2 bases at J, with 16 bases between. This table comes from immunoSEQ multiplex PCR, and its TCRdb copy is limited to in-frame clones, with some not included. The table has about 34,000 clones, roughly four fifths seen once. The source material was peripheral blood. The V gene is TRBV28, the J gene TRBJ2-3; a weak D match, TRBD2 (6 bases). The clonotype was recovered from a human donor in a cohort sampled during active COVID-19. The CDR3 DNA reads as TGTGCCAGCACTTCACTGGCGGGGTACACAGATACGCAGTATTTT. It yields the protein CASTSLAGYTDTQYF.